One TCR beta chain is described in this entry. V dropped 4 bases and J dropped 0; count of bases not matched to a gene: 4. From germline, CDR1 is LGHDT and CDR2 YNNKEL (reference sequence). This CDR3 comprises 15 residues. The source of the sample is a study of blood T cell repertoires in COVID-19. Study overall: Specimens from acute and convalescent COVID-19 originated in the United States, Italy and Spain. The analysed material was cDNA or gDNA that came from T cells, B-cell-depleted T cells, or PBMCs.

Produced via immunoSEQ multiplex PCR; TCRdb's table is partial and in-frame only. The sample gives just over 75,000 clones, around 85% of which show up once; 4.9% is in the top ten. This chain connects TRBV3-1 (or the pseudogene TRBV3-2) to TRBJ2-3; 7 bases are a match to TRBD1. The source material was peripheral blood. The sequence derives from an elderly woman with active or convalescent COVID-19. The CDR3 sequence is CASSRQGPSTDTQYF. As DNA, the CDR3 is TGTGCCAGCAGCCGACAGGGCCCGAGCACAGATACGCAGTATTTT.